These 21 T cell receptor beta chains came from one sample sequenced in a study of shared clonotypes between healthy human individuals. Libraries were prepared by immunoSEQ multiplex PCR; TCRdb keeps only in-frame clonotypes and omits some of them. The sample holds just over 2,000,000 clones; 85% to 95% are singletons and the top ten take 0.1% to 0.15%. Sequencing was done on a sample of naive CD4+ T cells sorted from blood. Subset described: CD45RA+ positively selected. The receptor source for this set is a man between 18 and 35 years old in good health.

V is TRBV27 and J is TRBJ2-2; 8 nucleotides agree with TRBD1. Unmatched junction bases numbered 5, after V lost 8 bases and J lost 3 bases. This CDR3 comprises 14 residues. The germline V gene encodes CDR1 MNHEY and CDR2 SMNVEV (reference sequence). In nucleotides, the CDR3 is TGTGCCAGCTGGGACAGGCGACACACCGGGGAGCTGTTTTTT. Protein: CASWDRRHTGELFF.

The V gene is TRBV5-5, the J gene TRBJ1-2; D possibly corresponds to TRBD1 (5 bases). Germline CDR1 SGHKS, CDR2 YYEKEE (reference sequence). V was trimmed by 0 bases and J by 7 bases, leaving 19 bases between them. This CDR3 contains 16 residues. The CDR3 protein is CASSLDSPGPTGGYTF. The CDR3 DNA sequence: TGTGCCAGCAGCTTGGATTCCCCAGGGCCAACAGGTGGCTACACCTTC.

This clone was detected only once. This may be a read error, as it is one base from a much larger clone. The chain combines TRBV11-2 with TRBJ2-7, with 7 bases that match TRBD1. The CDR3 has 13 amino acids. V lost 3 bases to trimming and J lost 5 bases; unmatched junction nucleotides: 4. Looked up from germline, CDR1 is SGHAT and CDR2 is FQNNGV. CDR3 nucleotide sequence: TGTGCCAGCAGCTTGACAGGGTTCGACGAGCAGTACTTC. Its translation: CASSLTGFDEQYF.

V and J are TRBV19 and TRBJ1-1; no reliable D call. Trimming left V 4 bases short and J 5 bases short, with 8 bases between. The CDR3 is 12 amino acids. In germline, CDR1 is LNHDA, CDR2 SQIVND (reference sequence). In DNA, the CDR3 is TGTGCCAGTAGTACCCGAGGTACTGAAGCTTTCTTT. The encoded protein is CASSTRGTEAFF. Complete variable domain (other parts from reference TRBV19 and TRBJ1-1): DGGITQSPKYLFRKEGQNVTLSCEQNLNHDAMYWYRQDPGQGLRLIYYSQIVNDFQKGDIAEGYSVSREKKESFPLTVTSAQKNPTAFYLCASSTRGTEAFFGQGTRLTVV.

The chain is built from TRBV14 and TRBJ1-4; D is unresolved. CDR3 size: 14 residues. Germline loops: CDR1 SGHDN, CDR2 FVKESK. V was pared by 0 bases and J by 8 bases, with 10 bases between. This chain's CDR3 is CASSQEGLGEKLFF. The DNA of the CDR3 is TGTGCCAGCAGCCAAGAAGGGCTAGGGGAAAAACTGTTTTTT. Full variable domain (missing parts from reference TRBV14 and TRBJ1-4): EAGVTQFPSHSVIEKGQTVTLRCDPISGHDNLYWYRRVMGKEIKFLLHFVKESKQDESGMPNNRFLAERTGGTYSTLKVQPAELEDSGVYFCASSQEGLGEKLFFGSGTQLSVL.

V and J are TRBV18 and TRBJ2-5; the D gene is possibly TRBD2 (6 bases). CDR3 length: 15 amino acids. V was cut by 6 bases and J by 2 bases, with 16 bases left in between. Germline CDR1 and CDR2: KGHSH and LQKENI. CDR3 protein: CASSGLRTPQETQYF. The CDR3 DNA reads TGTGCCAGCTCGGGACTGCGGACTCCACAAGAGACCCAGTACTTC.

The chain couples TRBV10-1 to TRBJ1-3, with D uncertain. This CDR3 comprises 13 residues. CDR1 and CDR2 (germline): WNHNN, SYGVQD (reference sequence). Between the trimmed V and J ends, which lost 3 bases and 2 bases, there was a span of 5 bases. CDR3 nucleotide sequence: TGCGCCAGCAGTGAAAATACTGGAAACACCATATATTTT. As protein: CASSENTGNTIYF.

The V gene is TRBV2, the J gene TRBJ2-6; D ambiguous. The V gene lost 2 bases and the J gene lost 0 bases, with 5 bases spanning the gap. The CDR3 sequence is 15 residues long. Germline V gives CDR1 SNHLY, CDR2 FYNNEI. CDR3 sequence: CASSEQSSGANVLTF. The CDR3 nucleotides are TGTGCCAGCAGTGAACAGAGCTCTGGGGCCAACGTCCTGACTTTC.

The rearrangement joins TRBV5-1 to TRBJ1-2, with a weak D call TRBD1 (6 bases). Trimming left V 0 bases short and J 6 bases short, with 15 bases between. Germline V lookup: CDR1 SGHRS, CDR2 YFSETQ. The CDR3 spans 15 residues. For the CDR3, the DNA is TGCGCCAGCAGCTTGGAGGGAGGGGGAAGTGATGGCTACACCTTC. Protein sequence: CASSLEGGGSDGYTF.

About this clone itself: Other DNA sequences from this sample encode an identical CDR3 as well. J is TRBJ2-2 and V is TRBV30; TRBD1 matches 10 bases. With 3 bases clipped from V and 4 bases from J, the junction kept 2 bases outside the gene matches. The CDR3 is 14 residues long. CDR1 GTSNPN and CDR2 SVGIG come from the germline V gene (reference sequence). CDR3 residues: CAWSGDRGTGELFF. In DNA, the CDR3 is TGTGCCTGGAGCGGGGACAGGGGCACCGGGGAGCTGTTTTTT.

J is TRBJ2-5 and V is TRBV7-9; D tentatively reads TRBD1 or TRBD2 (5 bases each). Per the germline V gene, CDR1 is SEHNR and CDR2 is FQNEAQ (reference sequence). Trimming stripped 7 bases from V and 4 bases from J, with 13 bases between. The CDR3 spans 13 residues. DNA for the CDR3: TGTGCCAGCAAACGAGGGCAGGGAGAGACCCAGTACTTC. Residues: CASKRGQGETQYF.

The chain links TRBV6-5 to TRBJ2-5, with a tentative D call TRBD1 (5 bases). CDR3 length equals 15 residues. CDR1 and CDR2 from the germline V gene are MNHEY and SVGAGI. The ends were cut back, 0 bases at V and 0 bases at J, with 8 bases in the middle. CDR3 loop: CASSYSGPYQETQYF. CDR3 nucleotides: TGTGCCAGCAGTTACTCGGGGCCGTACCAAGAGACCCAGTACTTC.

Note on this clone: The sample carries other DNA sequences with the same CDR3. The rearrangement uses TRBV5-1 and TRBJ2-5; D possibly uses TRBD1 or TRBD2 (6 bases each). The CDR3 is made up of 15 amino acids. Germline CDR1 reads SGHRS; CDR2 reads YFSETQ. With 3 bases removed from V and 0 bases from J, the gap between germline ends came to 12 bases. This CDR3 is CASSSEGGYQETQYF. DNA of the CDR3: TGCGCCAGCAGCTCAGAGGGGGGATACCAAGAGACCCAGTACTTC.

The chain is built from TRBV11-3 and TRBJ2-5; D is possibly TRBD1 or TRBD2 (5 bases each). This CDR3 is 15 amino acids long. Germline CDR1 is SGHNT and CDR2 is YENEEA. The ends were cut back, 1 base at V and 5 bases at J, with 14 bases in the middle. The CDR3 loop reads CASSLGRVGVETQYF. The CDR3 region has the DNA TGTGCCAGCAGCTTAGGGCGGGTGGGGGTCGAGACCCAGTACTTC.

The genes are TRBV9 and TRBJ2-1; 9 bases fit TRBD2. This CDR3 has 15 amino acids. J gave up 5 bases and V 4 bases, and 7 bases lay outside the gene matches. The germline V gene encodes CDR1 SGDLS and CDR2 YYNGEE. CDR3 amino acids: CASSPLAGINNEQFF. The CDR3 region has the DNA TGTGCCAGCAGCCCTCTAGCGGGGATAAACAATGAGCAGTTCTTC.

The CDR3 DNA is TGTGCCAGCTCACAAAATAACGGCAGGACCAATTCACCCCTCCACTTT. The encoded protein is CASSQNNGRTNSPLHF. The V and J genes are TRBV18 and TRBJ1-6; the D is unclear. CDR1 and CDR2 (germline): KGHSH, LQKENI. This CDR3 contains 16 residues. With 4 bases removed from V and 7 bases from J, the gap between germline ends came to 17 bases.

The V call is TRBV6-1, the J call TRBJ1-5, with D possibly being TRBD1 (5 bases). V was clipped by 6 bases and J by 4 bases, with 10 bases between them. The CDR3 totals 13 residues. Germline values: CDR1 MNHNS, CDR2 SASEGT. This chain's CDR3 is CASSDAGNQPQHF. The CDR3 DNA reads TGTGCCAGCAGCGACGCAGGGAATCAGCCCCAGCATTTT.

The V call is TRBV6-5, the J call TRBJ1-2; D is unresolved. Looked up from germline, CDR1 is MNHEY and CDR2 is SVGAGI. The CDR3 covers 15 residues. V was trimmed by 8 bases and J by 0 bases, leaving 16 bases between them. The CDR3 protein is CASGPLPLPNYGYTF. DNA for the CDR3: TGTGCCAGCGGCCCCTTACCTCTTCCTAACTATGGCTACACCTTC.

The chain combines TRBV10-1 with TRBJ2-3; 11 nucleotides line up with TRBD2. The CDR3 is 17 residues long. V shed 3 bases and J 4 bases; nucleotides not matched to a gene: 9. Germline lookup yields CDR1 WNHNN and CDR2 SYGVQD (reference sequence). CDR3 sequence: CASSELAGAVIPDTQYF. For the CDR3, the DNA is TGCGCCAGCAGTGAACTAGCGGGAGCGGTAATCCCAGATACGCAGTATTTT.

Worth noting for this clone: Other DNA sequences of this sample code for an identical CDR3. V is TRBV30 and J is TRBJ2-3; no clear D. CDR1 and CDR2 from the germline V gene are GTSNPN and SVGIG (reference sequence). The CDR3 extends over 11 amino acids. V was pared by 1 base and J by 5 bases, with 4 bases between. Here the CDR3 DNA reads TGTGCCTGGAGTGAACGAGATACGCAGTATTTT. As protein: CAWSERDTQYF.

This chain links TRBV2 with TRBJ2-5; the match to TRBD1 covers 9 bases. TRBJ2-7 explains the end of the DNA better; the J call may be wrong. Germline V gene lookup returns CDR1 SNHLY and CDR2 FYNNEI. The CDR3 contains 14 residues. The CDR3 loop reads CASSGQGFLDEQYF. The CDR3 DNA reads TGTGCCAGCAGCGGACAGGGGTTCTTAGACGAGCAGTACTTC.